This T cell receptor (beta chain) was sequenced for a study of blood T cell repertoires in COVID-19. The overall study: The United States, Italy and Spain supplied acute and convalescent COVID-19 samples. The cDNA or gDNA used as material had been derived from T cells, B-cell-depleted T cells, or PBMCs.

Authors' analysis steps: Using reference gene primer amplification, nucleated cell counts were estimated. The data were produced by immunoSEQ multiplex PCR, yet TCRdb's version contains in-frame clones alone and is incomplete. V and J calls and clone size come straight from that table; D and trimming were deduced from the DNA. Here the sample spans about 180,000 clones, approximately 87% being singletons. CDR3 length equals 13 residues. V was pared by 5 bases and J by 11 bases, with 7 bases of the junction left unmatched. Germline V lookup: CDR1 PRHDT, CDR2 FYEKMQ (reference sequence). The J gene is TRBJ1-1, the V gene TRBV13, with 11 positions matching TRBD1. Specimen: peripheral blood. This sequence was found in a man aged 65 to 79 with active or convalescent COVID-19. The CDR3 nucleotides are TGTGCCAGCAGCACCTGGGACAGGGGGAAGGCTTTCTTT. Protein: CASSTWDRGKAFF.